This TCR beta chain was identified during a study of cytomegalovirus exposure and HLA in healthy donors (dated by TCRdb to about 2017). Study-wide context: The 666 repertoires of the first cohort and the 95 to 150 validation repertoires were produced on the same platform, according to a later analysis. The study was designed to test whether signatures of past pathogen exposure could be identified by cataloging public T cell receptors. In addition to the first cohort of approximately 650 subjects, a separate validation cohort of approximately 130 different subjects was used. High-throughput TCR immunosequencing, statistical association of individual TCRs with disease status, and machine learning were combined to predict cytomegalovirus infection status.

A remark on this clone: The antigen it binds to is not known. Per-nucleotide qualities are absent, and no much larger clonotype sits a single base away.

Separate from the roughly 700-subject first cohort, the validation cohort of 120 subjects was the group to which the donors belonged. The library was produced with the immunoSEQ multiplex PCR assay. The study's processing was this. A statistical classification framework was built to diagnose cytomegalovirus status from the catalog of TCR beta chain sequences. What TCRdb holds here is the immuneACCESS table cut down to in-frame rearrangements. Part of the clones is not present; checked against another copy, under half of the missing clones reflect an unresolved V gene, and the others are unexplained. V and J calls and clone size follow that table, whereas D and trimming were derived from the DNA. A total of about 130,000 clones appear in this sample, roughly 90% of them only once. Roughly 2% of the sample comes from the top ten. Here is what the overall study found, with its caveats: In vitro tests confirmed that a few of the cytomegalovirus-associated TCR beta chains recognize cytomegalovirus antigens. The authors suggested that the approach could potentially be extended to other disease states and immunological phenotypes. A later analysis found that TCRs clustered in the first cohort also tended to co-occur in the 130 or so validation repertoires, with 94% of cluster scores above 0. The classifier was reported to diagnose cytomegalovirus status with high specificity and sensitivity in both the original cohort and the validation cohort. Most TCR sequences were seen in very few donors, while some public TCRs were found in many individuals. The study listed 150 to 200 TCR beta chains as associated with cytomegalovirus. A later analysis had no HLA typing for the validation cohort, so co-occurrence there was scored across all 110 or so repertoires.

As encoded in the germline V gene, CDR1 is SNHLY while CDR2 is FYNNEI. From the cysteine up to the phenylalanine, the CDR3 has a length of 12 residues. The only DNA kept is the CDR3, 36 bases in frame from the first base. V and J lose 10 bases and 5 bases, and a span of 14 bases separates them. The source of this sequence is a woman under 30 in good health and CMV-seronegative. Specimen: PBMCs. Recombination linked TRBV2 to TRBJ2-5; a tentative D call is TRBD2 (5 bases match). Read as DNA, the sequence is TGTGCCACTCAAGTGGGAGACGAGACCCAGTACTTC. This translates into CATQVGDETQYF.